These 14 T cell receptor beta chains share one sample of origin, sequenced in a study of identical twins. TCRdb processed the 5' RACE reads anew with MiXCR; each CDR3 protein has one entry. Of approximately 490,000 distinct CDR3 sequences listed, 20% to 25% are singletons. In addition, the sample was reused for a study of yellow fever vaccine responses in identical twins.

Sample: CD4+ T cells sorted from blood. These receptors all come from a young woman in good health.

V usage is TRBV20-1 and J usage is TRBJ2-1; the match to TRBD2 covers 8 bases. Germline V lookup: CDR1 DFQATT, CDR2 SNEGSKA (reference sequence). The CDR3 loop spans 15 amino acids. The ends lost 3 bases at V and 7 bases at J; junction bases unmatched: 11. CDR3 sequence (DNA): TGCAGTGCTAGGGGCTCGGGAGGGCCGGGGAATGAGCAGTTCTTC. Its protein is CSARGSGGPGNEQFF.

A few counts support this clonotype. The CDR3: CASSLRSRADEQFF. In nucleotides, the CDR3 is TGCGCCAGCAGCTTGCGTTCTCGGGCTGATGAGCAGTTCTTC. The chain links TRBV5-1 to TRBJ2-1; D unclear. Germline-derived CDR1 and CDR2 are SGHRS and YFSETQ. The V and J ends lost 1 base and 8 bases respectively, with 13 bases between them. There are 14 residues in the CDR3.

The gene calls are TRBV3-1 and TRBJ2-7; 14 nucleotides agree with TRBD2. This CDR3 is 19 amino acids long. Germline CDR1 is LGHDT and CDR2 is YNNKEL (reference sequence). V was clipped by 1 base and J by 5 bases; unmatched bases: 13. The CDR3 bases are TGTGCCAGCAGCCAAGGGCCGTTAGGACTAGCGGGGGGTTACCACGAGCAGTACGTC. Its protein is CASSQGPLGLAGGYHEQYV.

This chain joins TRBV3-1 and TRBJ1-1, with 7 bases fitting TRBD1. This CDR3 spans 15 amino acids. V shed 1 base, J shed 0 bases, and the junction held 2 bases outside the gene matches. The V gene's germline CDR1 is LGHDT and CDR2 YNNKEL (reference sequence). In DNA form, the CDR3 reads TGTGCCAGCAGCCAAGGGGGACAGTTGAACACTGAAGCTTTCTTT. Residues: CASSQGGQLNTEAFF.

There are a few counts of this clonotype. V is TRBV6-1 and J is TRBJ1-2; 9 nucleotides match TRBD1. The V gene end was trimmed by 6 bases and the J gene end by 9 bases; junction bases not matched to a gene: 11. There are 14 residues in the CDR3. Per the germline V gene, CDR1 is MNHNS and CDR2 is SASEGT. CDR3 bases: TGTGCCAGCAGCGAGACGGCCGGACAGGGGAGCTACACCTTC. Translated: CASSETAGQGSYTF.

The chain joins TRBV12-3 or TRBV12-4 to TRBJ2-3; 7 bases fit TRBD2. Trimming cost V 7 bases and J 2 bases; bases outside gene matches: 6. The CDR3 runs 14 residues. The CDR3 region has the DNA TGTGCCAGCACACCAGCGGGGCTCACAGATACGCAGTATTTT. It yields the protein CASTPAGLTDTQYF.

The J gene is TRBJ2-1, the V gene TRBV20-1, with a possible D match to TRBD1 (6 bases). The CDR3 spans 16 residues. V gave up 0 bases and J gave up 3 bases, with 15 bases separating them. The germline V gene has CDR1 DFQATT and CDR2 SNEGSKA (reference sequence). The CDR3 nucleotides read TGCAGTGCTAGAGATCAGACAGGTCTCCACTACAATGAGCAGTTCTTC. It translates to CSARDQTGLHYNEQFF.

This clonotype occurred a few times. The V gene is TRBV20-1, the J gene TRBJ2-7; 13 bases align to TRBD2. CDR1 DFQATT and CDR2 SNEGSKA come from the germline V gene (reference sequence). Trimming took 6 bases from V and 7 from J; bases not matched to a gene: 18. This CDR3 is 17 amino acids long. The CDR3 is CSADSRDRTSGRVEQYF. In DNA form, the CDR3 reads TGCAGTGCAGATTCCCGGGACAGAACTAGCGGGAGGGTGGAGCAGTACTTC.

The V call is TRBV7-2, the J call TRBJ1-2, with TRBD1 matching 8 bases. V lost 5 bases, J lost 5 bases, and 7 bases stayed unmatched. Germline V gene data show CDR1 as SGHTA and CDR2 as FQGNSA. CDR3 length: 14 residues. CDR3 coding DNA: TGTGCCAGCAGCCCAACCTGGGACAGGTATGGCTACACCTTC. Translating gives CASSPTWDRYGYTF.

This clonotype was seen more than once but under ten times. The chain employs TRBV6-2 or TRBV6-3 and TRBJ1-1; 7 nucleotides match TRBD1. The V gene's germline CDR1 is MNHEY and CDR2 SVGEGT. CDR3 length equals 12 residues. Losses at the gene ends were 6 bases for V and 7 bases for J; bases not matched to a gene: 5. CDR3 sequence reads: CASRQGRIEAFF. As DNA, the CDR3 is TGTGCCAGCAGACAGGGGAGGATTGAAGCTTTCTTT.

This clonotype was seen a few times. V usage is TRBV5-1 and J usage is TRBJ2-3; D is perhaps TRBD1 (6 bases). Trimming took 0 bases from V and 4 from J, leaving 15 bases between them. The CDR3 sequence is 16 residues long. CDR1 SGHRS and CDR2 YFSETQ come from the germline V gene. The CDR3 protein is CASSLALTGSADTQYF. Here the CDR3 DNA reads TGCGCCAGCAGCTTGGCTCTCACAGGGTCAGCAGATACGCAGTATTTT. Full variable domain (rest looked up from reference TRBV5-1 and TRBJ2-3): KAGVTQTPRYLIKTRGQQVTLSCSPISGHRSVSWYQQTPGQGLQFLFEYFSETQRNKGNFPGRFSGRQFSNSRSEMNVSTLELGDSALYLCASSLALTGSADTQYFGPGTRLTVL.

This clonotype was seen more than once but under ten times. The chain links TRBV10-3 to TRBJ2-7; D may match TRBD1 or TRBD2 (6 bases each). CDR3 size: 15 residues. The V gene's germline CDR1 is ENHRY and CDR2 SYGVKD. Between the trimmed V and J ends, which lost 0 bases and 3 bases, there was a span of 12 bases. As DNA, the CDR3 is TGTGCCATCAGTGAGTCGGCAGGAGGGGGCTACGAGCAGTACTTC. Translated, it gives CAISESAGGGYEQYF.

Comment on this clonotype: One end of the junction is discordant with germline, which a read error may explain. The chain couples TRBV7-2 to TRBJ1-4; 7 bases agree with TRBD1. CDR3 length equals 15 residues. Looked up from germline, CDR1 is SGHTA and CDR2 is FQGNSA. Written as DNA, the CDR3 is TGTGCCAGCAGCTTAGGTACAGGGGTAAATGGAAAACTGTTTTTT. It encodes CASSLGTGVNGKLFF.

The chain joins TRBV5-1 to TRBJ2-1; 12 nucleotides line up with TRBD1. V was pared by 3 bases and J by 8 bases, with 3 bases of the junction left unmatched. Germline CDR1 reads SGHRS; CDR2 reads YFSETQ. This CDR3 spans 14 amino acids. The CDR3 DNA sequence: TGCGCCAGCAGCTGGGACAGGGGGCACGATGAGCAGTTCTTC. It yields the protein CASSWDRGHDEQFF.